The rows below give T cell receptor beta chains drawn from one sample of a study of cytomegalovirus exposure and HLA in healthy donors. TCRdb keeps only in-frame clones here, not all; method: immunoSEQ multiplex PCR. Of approximately 170,000 clones listed, 65% to 75% are singletons. Sequencing was done on a sample of PBMCs. These receptors all stem from a girl between 5 and 17 years old in good health and CMV-seronegative. CDR3s include the opening cysteine and the closing phenylalanine or tryptophan. The order of the fields is clone size, D gene, J gene, V gene, CDR3 DNA, CDR3 protein. D genes are given only for firm matches. Clone size is stated in some rows and not others, as once, few, many or a class when expanded.

once,TRBD1,TRBJ2-3,TRBV7-6,TGTGCCAGCAGCTTGGGACAGGGGCCCACAGATACGCAGTATTTT,CASSLGQGPTDTQYF
-,TRBD1,TRBJ1-6,TRBV27,TGTGCCAGCAGTTTATTAGACAGGGTGGATTCACCCCTCCACTTT,CASSLLDRVDSPLHF
once,TRBD2,TRBJ2-5,TRBV10-3,TGTGCCATCAGTGAAGCGGGACCGGGGCAAGAGACCCAGTACTTC,CAISEAGPGQETQYF
once,TRBD2,TRBJ2-3,TRBV5-6,TGTGCCAGCAGCTTGCCGGGGGGGACATTTAACACAGATACGCAGTATTTT,CASSLPGGTFNTDTQYF
-,-,TRBJ2-5,TRBV5-4,TGTGCCAGCAGCTTGTATCCAGGCACAGAGACCCAGTACTTC,CASSLYPGTETQYF
-,TRBD2,TRBJ2-5,TRBV5-6,TGTGCCAGCAGCTTGGCCCCTAGCGGGGGAGAAGAGACCCAGTACTTC,CASSLAPSGGEETQYF
once,-,TRBJ2-5,TRBV27,TGTGCCAGCAGTACTCCGTCTAGCGTCGGAGAGACCCAGTACTTC,CASSTPSSVGETQYF
-,TRBD2,TRBJ2-1,TRBV5-1,TGCGCCAGCAGCCAACCGCGGGAGGGGGATTACAATGAGCAGTTCTTC,CASSQPREGDYNEQFF
few,-,TRBJ2-5,TRBV2,TGTGCCAGCATGGGGGCAGGGTGGCAAGAGACCCAGTACTTC,CASMGAGWQETQYF
-,TRBD1,TRBJ2-7,TRBV4-1,TGCGCCAGCAGCCGAGAGGTCGGGACAGGGGCCCACGAGCAGTACTTC,CASSREVGTGAHEQYF
-,TRBD2,TRBJ2-3,TRBV7-3,TGTGCCAGCAGCTGGACTAGCGGTTTAGATACGCAGTATTTT,CASSWTSGLDTQYF
once,-,TRBJ2-7,TRBV5-4,TGTGCCAGCAGCCCAGGAACACCCGGATCCTACGAGCAGTACTTC,CASSPGTPGSYEQYF
once,-,TRBJ2-5,TRBV5-4,TGTGCCAGCAGTCCTAGCGCGGGCCAAGAGACCCAGTACTTC,CASSPSAGQETQYF
-,TRBD1,TRBJ1-3,TRBV14,TGTGCCAGCACCCCGGGACAGGGGGCTGCAAACACCATATATTTT,CASTPGQGAANTIYF
-,TRBD1,TRBJ2-7,TRBV4-1,TGCGCCAGCAGCCCCCAGGCGGTACAGGGGAGCTCCTACGAGCAGTACTTC,CASSPQAVQGSSYEQYF
-,-,TRBJ2-7,TRBV29-1,TGCAGCGTTGAAGGGACAGCCAACTACGAGCAGTACTTC,CSVEGTANYEQYF
once,-,TRBJ1-3,TRBV29-1,TGCAGCGTTTCCTCGGGTCTCGGAAACACCATATATTTT,CSVSSGLGNTIYF
-,-,TRBJ1-1,TRBV5-1,TGCGCATCCCACATAGGGGTACAGAACACTGAAGCTTTCTTT,CASHIGVQNTEAFF
-,-,TRBJ2-7,TRBV15,TGTGCCACCAGCAGAGGCGGGCCAGAAGCCTACGAGCAGTACTTC,CATSRGGPEAYEQYF
few,TRBD1,TRBJ1-6,TRBV9,TGTGCCAGCAGCGGGACAGGGGGACTTTATTCCCTCCACTTT,CASSGTGGLYSLHF
-,-,TRBJ1-5,TRBV7-2,TGTGCCAGCAGCTTAGGACAGAGGAATCAGCCCCAGCATTTT,CASSLGQRNQPQHF
-,TRBD2,TRBJ2-3,TRBV28,TGTGCCAGCACCCTAGGCCTAGCGGGGGAGACAGATACGCAGTATTTT,CASTLGLAGETDTQYF
-,-,TRBJ2-7,TRBV15,TGTGCCACCAGCAGAAGGCTAGAGGCCTACGAGCAGTACTTC,CATSRRLEAYEQYF
few,-,TRBJ2-7,TRBV30,TGTGCCTGGAGTCTCGCACCTACAGGGTACGAGCAGTACTTC,CAWSLAPTGYEQYF
-,-,TRBJ2-7,TRBV19,TGTGCCAGTAGTATAGTTGGCAGAAGATACGAGCAGTACTTC,CASSIVGRRYEQYF
-,-,TRBJ1-1,TRBV29-1,TGCAGCAACCATCAGGGTACGAACACTGAAGCTTTCTTT,CSNHQGTNTEAFF
-,-,TRBJ2-1,TRBV27,TGTGCCAGCAGTTTAAGCCCCTACAATGAGCAGTTCTTC,CASSLSPYNEQFF
-,TRBD2,TRBJ2-5,TRBV14,TGTGCCAGCAGCCAAGATAGCCTAGCGGGGGCGTGGTCCCAGTACTTC,CASSQDSLAGAWSQYF
-,-,TRBJ1-2,TRBV6-5,TGTGCCAGCAGTTACGGCCCAGATCACTATGGCTACACCTTC,CASSYGPDHYGYTF
few,-,TRBJ2-3,TRBV30,TGTGCCTGGAGTGTACTCCCTAGCGCCACCCGGGATCCGCAGTATTTT,CAWSVLPSATRDPQYF
-,-,TRBJ1-1,TRBV27,TGTGCCAGCAGTTCCTCGGGGGGGATGAACACTGAAGCTTTCTTT,CASSSSGGMNTEAFF
-,TRBD2,TRBJ2-1,TRBV5-1,TGCGCCAGCAGTCGAGAGCGGGGGGTTTACAATGAGCAGTTCTTC,CASSRERGVYNEQFF
-,TRBD1,TRBJ2-5,TRBV6-1,TGTGCCAGCACCGGACAGGGGGCGATTGAGACCCAGTACTTC,CASTGQGAIETQYF
few,-,TRBJ2-5,TRBV7-7,TGTGCCAGCAGCTTTACGGTCAGGGCGGAGACCCAGTACTTC,CASSFTVRAETQYF
-,TRBD2,TRBJ2-2,TRBV9,TGTGCCAGCAGCTCCCTTAGCGGGGCGAACACCGGGGAGCTGTTTTTT,CASSSLSGANTGELFF
few,-,TRBJ1-2,TRBV15,TGTGCCACCAGCAGAGGAATGGTTTCAGGGGCTGGCTACACCTTC,CATSRGMVSGAGYTF
-,-,TRBJ1-2,TRBV9,TGTGCCAGCAGCGTAGGGGCAGGGAAAAAAAATGGCTACACCTTC,CASSVGAGKKNGYTF
-,-,TRBJ1-2,TRBV5-1,TGCGCCAGCAGCCCCGGAGGCGGACGTCTAAAGTATGGCTACACCTTC,CASSPGGGRLKYGYTF
few,-,TRBJ1-4,TRBV5-1,TGCGCCAGCAGCTTAGGGACCGGGAGTGAAAAACTGTTTTTT,CASSLGTGSEKLFF
-,-,TRBJ2-7,TRBV5-6,TGTGCCAGCAGCTTGGGTCCCCCCGACGAGCAGTACTTC,CASSLGPPDEQYF
few,-,TRBJ1-5,TRBV12-5,TGTGCTAGTGGTTCGGAGGGCCAGCCCCAGCATTTT,CASGSEGQPQHF
once,-,TRBJ2-3,TRBV4-1,TGCGCCAGCAGCCCCACTGAGGCAGATACGCAGTATTTT,CASSPTEADTQYF
-,-,TRBJ1-1,TRBV7-3,TGTGCCAGCAGCTTATCTAACAGGGAAAGTGAAGCTTTCTTT,CASSLSNRESEAFF
once,-,TRBJ1-6,TRBV7-9,TGTGCCAGCAGCCTTGTGGGAGCCAGTTATAATTCACCCCTCCACTTT,CASSLVGASYNSPLHF
-,-,TRBJ2-3,TRBV10-1,TGCGCCAGCAGCCCGTCATCGCTAGAGCCGCAGTATTTT,CASSPSSLEPQYF
-,-,TRBJ2-7,TRBV30,TGTGCCTGGAGTGCCCCGACAGGCTCCTACGAGCAGTACTTC,CAWSAPTGSYEQYF
-,-,TRBJ1-1,TRBV10-1,TGCGCCAGTAGACAAGGCCTGAACACTGAAGCTTTCTTT,CASRQGLNTEAFF
few,TRBD1,TRBJ1-3,TRBV19,TGTGCCAGTAGGTGGGGACAGGGCGAAACCCCCTCTGGAAACACCATATATTTT,CASRWGQGETPSGNTIYF
-,TRBD1,TRBJ1-5,TRBV19,TGTGCCAGTACCCCAAACAGGGGTATGGGCAATCAGCCCCAGCATTTT,CASTPNRGMGNQPQHF
few,TRBD1,TRBJ1-5,TRBV30,TGTGCCTGGGGGGGACAGGGAAATCAGCCCCAGCATTTT,CAWGGQGNQPQHF
-,-,TRBJ1-2,TRBV27,TGTGCCAGCAGTTCGGCGGGCGCGGCCGATTATGGCTACACCTTC,CASSSAGAADYGYTF
-,-,TRBJ2-5,TRBV2,TGTGCCAGCCTTGGGGCTCGGGTGAAAGAGACCCAGTACTTC,CASLGARVKETQYF
-,TRBD1,TRBJ1-1,TRBV19,TGTGCCAGTATTCGAAGACAGGGGCGTCCTGAAGCTTTCTTT,CASIRRQGRPEAFF
-,TRBD2,TRBJ2-1,TRBV27,TGTGCCAGCAGTTTAGCGGGGGGCACCAATGAGCAGTTCTTC,CASSLAGGTNEQFF
few,-,TRBJ1-2,TRBV6-5,TGTGCCAGCAGCCCGGGTCCCCTTCCCCACTACACCTTC,CASSPGPLPHYTF
-,TRBD1,TRBJ2-1,TRBV5-1,TGCGCCAGCAGCCTGAGGACAGGGGAGGGTAGTGAGCAGTTCTTC,CASSLRTGEGSEQFF
few,-,TRBJ1-2,TRBV5-6,TGTGCCAGCAGCTTGGGAGGGCACTATGGCTACACCTTC,CASSLGGHYGYTF
-,-,TRBJ1-6,TRBV2,TGTGCCAGCAGTGAAGGTTCATACTCCCTCCACTTT,CASSEGSYSLHF
-,TRBD1,TRBJ2-7,TRBV10-1,TGCGCCAGCAGTGACGCGCTTGGGACAGACTTCTACGAGCAGTACTTC,CASSDALGTDFYEQYF